The clone carrying this T cell receptor beta chain was counted ten times or more. This record belongs to a study of T-cell reconstitution after alpha-beta-depleted transplantation in children. The TCRbeta library incorporated unique molecular identifiers. In TCRdb, the PCR reads were re-called with MiXCR into one record per CDR3 protein. The table lists some 500,000 distinct CDR3 sequences, 18% of them singletons. Germline V gives CDR1 SGHRS, CDR2 YFSETQ. The CDR3 extends over 14 amino acids. V shed 2 bases and J 9 bases; nucleotides not matched to a gene: 7. The clonotype comes from a human donor who donated a stem cell graft to a child with acute lymphoblastic leukemia. Source: PBMCs from the stem cell graft donor, taken from the stem cell graft. This chain links TRBV5-1 with TRBJ2-1; 8 bases are shared with TRBD2. The CDR3, as DNA: TGCGCCAGCAGCTTCGAAGGGACTAGTGGTGAGCAGTTCTTC. It yields the protein CASSFEGTSGEQFF.